The rows below give T cell receptor beta chains drawn from one sample of a study of graft-versus-host responses after intestinal transplantation. The protocol was immunoSEQ multiplex PCR, while the TCRdb copy is restricted to in-frame clones and leaves out a portion. This sample carries around 26,000 clones, roughly four fifths of them seen once, and the ten largest clones take just over 0.9%. The antigens of these receptors remain unknown. Material: unstimulated CD8+ T cells sorted from spleen or lymph node cells, obtained before transplant. The receptors stem from a human donor who was the organ donor for an intestinal transplant. CDR3s include the opening cysteine and the closing phenylalanine or tryptophan. D genes are given only for firm matches. Only some rows state a clone size, as once, few, many or a class for expanded clones.

d_call: TRBD1; v_call: TRBV28; j_call: TRBJ1-5; clone_size: NA; cdr3_nt: TGTGCCAGCAGTTCCCCTGACAGGGGACCTCAGCCCCAGCATTTT; cdr3_aa: CASSSPDRGPQPQHF
d_call: TRBD2; v_call: TRBV4-3; j_call: TRBJ2-7; clone_size: NA; cdr3_nt: TGCGCCAGCAGCCAAGATTTTGCGGGACTAGCGGGGTACGAGCAGTGCTTC; cdr3_aa: CASSQDFAGLAGYEQCF
d_call: NA; v_call: TRBV7-2; j_call: TRBJ2-5; clone_size: NA; cdr3_nt: TGTGCCAGCAGCTTAGCGCTGAGTAGGGCCTTTCAAGAGACCCAGTACTTC; cdr3_aa: CASSLALSRAFQETQYF
d_call: NA; v_call: TRBV25-1; j_call: TRBJ2-3; clone_size: NA; cdr3_nt: TGTGCCAGCAGTGAATCCCCTATCTCCTATACGGCAGATACGCAGTATTTT; cdr3_aa: CASSESPISYTADTQYF
d_call: NA; v_call: TRBV14; j_call: TRBJ2-3; clone_size: NA; cdr3_nt: TGTGCCAGCAGCCCAAGGGAAACCCTCACAGATACGCAGTATTTT; cdr3_aa: CASSPRETLTDTQYF
d_call: NA; v_call: TRBV11-2; j_call: TRBJ2-3; clone_size: NA; cdr3_nt: TGTGCCAGCAGCTTAGGTGCGGATACGCAGTATTTT; cdr3_aa: CASSLGADTQYF
d_call: NA; v_call: TRBV7-9; j_call: TRBJ2-7; clone_size: NA; cdr3_nt: TGTGCCAGCAGCTTAGGTGGGGATACCTACGAGCAGTACTTC; cdr3_aa: CASSLGGDTYEQYF
d_call: NA; v_call: TRBV4-1; j_call: TRBJ2-1; clone_size: few; cdr3_nt: TGCGCCAGCAGCCAAGTACGTACGGACAATGAGCAGTTCTTC; cdr3_aa: CASSQVRTDNEQFF
d_call: NA; v_call: TRBV5-1; j_call: TRBJ1-5; clone_size: NA; cdr3_nt: TGCGCCAGCAGCTTGGCCAGGGATAGCAATCAGCCCCAGCATTTT; cdr3_aa: CASSLARDSNQPQHF
d_call: NA; v_call: TRBV4-1; j_call: TRBJ2-7; clone_size: NA; cdr3_nt: TGCGCCAGCAGCTGGGGGAATTGGGACGAGCAGTACTTC; cdr3_aa: CASSWGNWDEQYF
d_call: TRBD1; v_call: TRBV13; j_call: TRBJ2-7; clone_size: few; cdr3_nt: TGTGCCAGCAGCTTAGGCCTAGGAGACAGGGCAGGGGGCGAGCAGTACTTC; cdr3_aa: CASSLGLGDRAGGEQYF
d_call: NA; v_call: TRBV4-1; j_call: TRBJ2-7; clone_size: NA; cdr3_nt: TGCGCCAGCAGCCAAGACTGGAGGGAGAGGGGGCTCGAGCAGTACTTC; cdr3_aa: CASSQDWRERGLEQYF
d_call: NA; v_call: TRBV7-8; j_call: TRBJ1-2; clone_size: NA; cdr3_nt: TGTGCCAGCAGCTTAGAACTTGACCATGGCTACACCTTC; cdr3_aa: CASSLELDHGYTF
d_call: NA; v_call: TRBV6-5; j_call: TRBJ1-3; clone_size: NA; cdr3_nt: TGTGCCAGCAGTCAACAGTTCTCTGGAAACACCATATATTTT; cdr3_aa: CASSQQFSGNTIYF
d_call: NA; v_call: TRBV27; j_call: TRBJ1-1; clone_size: once; cdr3_nt: TGTGCCAGCAGTTTATACCTGTGGGGGCCAGCTTTCTTT; cdr3_aa: CASSLYLWGPAFF